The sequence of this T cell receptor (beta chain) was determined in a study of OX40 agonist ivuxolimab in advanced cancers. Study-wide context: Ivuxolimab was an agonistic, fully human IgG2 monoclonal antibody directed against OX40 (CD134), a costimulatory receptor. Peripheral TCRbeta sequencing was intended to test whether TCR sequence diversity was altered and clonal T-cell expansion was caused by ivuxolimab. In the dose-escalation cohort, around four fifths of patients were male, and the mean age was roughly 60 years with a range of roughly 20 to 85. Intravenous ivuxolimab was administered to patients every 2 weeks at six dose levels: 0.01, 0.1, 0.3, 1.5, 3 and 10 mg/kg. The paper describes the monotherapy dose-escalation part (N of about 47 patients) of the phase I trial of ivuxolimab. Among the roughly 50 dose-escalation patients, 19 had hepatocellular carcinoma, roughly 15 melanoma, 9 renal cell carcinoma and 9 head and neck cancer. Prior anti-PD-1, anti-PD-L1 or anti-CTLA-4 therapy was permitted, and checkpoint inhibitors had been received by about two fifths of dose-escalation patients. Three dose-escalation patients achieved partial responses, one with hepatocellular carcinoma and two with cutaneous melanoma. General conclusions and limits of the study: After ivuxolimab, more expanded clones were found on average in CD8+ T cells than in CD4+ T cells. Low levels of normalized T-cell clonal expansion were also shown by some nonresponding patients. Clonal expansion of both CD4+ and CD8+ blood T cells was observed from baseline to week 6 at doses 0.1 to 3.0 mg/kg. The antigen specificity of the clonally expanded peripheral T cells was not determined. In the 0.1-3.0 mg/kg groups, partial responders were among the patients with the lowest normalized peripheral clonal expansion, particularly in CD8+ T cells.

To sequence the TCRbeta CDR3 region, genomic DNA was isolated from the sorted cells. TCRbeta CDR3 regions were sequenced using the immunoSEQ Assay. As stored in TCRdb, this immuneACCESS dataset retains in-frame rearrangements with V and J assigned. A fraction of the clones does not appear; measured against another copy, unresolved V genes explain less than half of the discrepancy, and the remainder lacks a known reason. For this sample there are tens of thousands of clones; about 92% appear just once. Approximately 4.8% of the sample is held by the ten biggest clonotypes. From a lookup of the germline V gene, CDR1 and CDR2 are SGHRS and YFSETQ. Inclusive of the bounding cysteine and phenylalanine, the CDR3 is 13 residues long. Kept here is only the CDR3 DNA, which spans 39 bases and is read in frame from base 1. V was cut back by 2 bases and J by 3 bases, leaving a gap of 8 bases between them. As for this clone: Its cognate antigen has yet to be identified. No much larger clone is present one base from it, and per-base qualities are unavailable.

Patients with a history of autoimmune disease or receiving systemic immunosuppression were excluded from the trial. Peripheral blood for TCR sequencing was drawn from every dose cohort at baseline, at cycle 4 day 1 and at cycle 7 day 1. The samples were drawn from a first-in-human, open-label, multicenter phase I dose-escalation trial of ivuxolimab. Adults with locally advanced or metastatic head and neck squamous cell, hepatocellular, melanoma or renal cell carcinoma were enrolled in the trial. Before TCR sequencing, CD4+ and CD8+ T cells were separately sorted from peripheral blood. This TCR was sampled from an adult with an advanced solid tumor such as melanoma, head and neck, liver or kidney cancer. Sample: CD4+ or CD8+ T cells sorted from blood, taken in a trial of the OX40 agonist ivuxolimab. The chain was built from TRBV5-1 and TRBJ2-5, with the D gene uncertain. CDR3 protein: CASSLGAKETQYF. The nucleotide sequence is TGCGCCAGCAGCTTAGGAGCGAAAGAGACCCAGTACTTC. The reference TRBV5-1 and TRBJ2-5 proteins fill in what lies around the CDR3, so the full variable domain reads KAGVTQTPRYLIKTRGQQVTLSCSPISGHRSVSWYQQTPGQGLQFLFEYFSETQRNKGNFPGRFSGRQFSNSRSEMNVSTLELGDSALYLCASSLGAKETQYFGPGTRLLVL.